The clone carrying this T cell receptor beta chain was counted a few times. This sample was included in a study of T-cell reconstitution after alpha-beta-depleted transplantation in children. Trimming left V 3 bases short and J 1 base short, with 6 bases between. The CDR3 is 12 amino acids. Germline V gives CDR1 DFQATT, CDR2 SNEGSKA (reference sequence). Preparation of the TCRbeta library was carried out with unique molecular identifiers. TCRdb recomputed calls from the PCR reads with MiXCR, one row per CDR3 protein. The sample lists about 500,000 distinct CDR3 sequences, 32% occurring once. V usage is TRBV20-1 and J usage is TRBJ1-1, with D unresolved. This sample comprised PBMCs from the stem cell graft donor, obtained from the stem cell graft. The receptor was derived from a human donor who donated a stem cell graft to a child with aplastic anemia. The CDR3 DNA reads TGCAGTGCTAGTCGGAGGAACACTGAAGCTTTCTTT. As protein: CSASRRNTEAFF.